Below are 28 T cell receptor beta chains sequenced from a single sample in a study of T cell changes during pregnancy in multiple sclerosis. Produced via immunoSEQ multiplex PCR; TCRdb's table is partial and in-frame only. The sample has 50,000 or so clones; approximately 90% are singletons. Here the sequenced sample was CD4+ T cells from peripheral blood mononuclear cells, taken before pregnancy. These receptors came from a female donor with multiple sclerosis, enrolled in a pregnancy study.

This rearrangement joins TRBV7-9 to TRBJ2-2; 9 bases are shared with TRBD1. After removal of 5 bases from V and 5 bases from J, the junction contained 6 bases not matched to a gene. The CDR3 is 15 residues long. From germline, CDR1 is SEHNR and CDR2 FQNEAQ (reference sequence). The CDR3 spells CASSQGQGGTGELFF. CDR3 sequence (DNA): TGTGCCAGCAGCCAGGGACAGGGCGGAACCGGGGAGCTGTTTTTT.

CDR3 region: CASSTGGQENTGELFF. As DNA, the CDR3 is TGTGCCAGCAGCACAGGGGGACAGGAGAACACCGGGGAGCTGTTTTTT. This chain connects TRBV9 to TRBJ2-2, with 8 bases that match TRBD1. The CDR3 totals 16 residues. J lost 1 base, V lost 4 bases, and 6 bases had no gene match. Per germline, CDR1 SGDLS and CDR2 YYNGEE.

Concerning this clone: This sample also contains other DNA sequences that code for the same CDR3. The V and J genes are TRBV5-1 and TRBJ2-5, with 10 bases aligning to TRBD1. The junction had 8 bases not matched to a gene; V was cut back by 4 bases and J by 5 bases. The CDR3 loop spans 15 amino acids. Per germline, CDR1 SGHRS and CDR2 YFSETQ. The CDR3 nucleotides are TGCGCCAGCAGCCCGCGACAGGGGGCGAGGGAGACCCAGTACTTC. This gives the protein CASSPRQGARETQYF.

The chain links TRBV28 to TRBJ2-2; 9 bases align to TRBD2. This CDR3 has 16 residues. The V gene's germline CDR1 is MDHEN and CDR2 SYDVKM. The V and J ends lost 6 bases and 6 bases, in that order; junction bases with no gene match: 11. The CDR3 spells CASSAGGGVVSGELFF. CDR3 coding DNA: TGTGCCAGCAGCGCGGGGGGGGGAGTAGTCTCCGGGGAGCTGTTTTTT.

V is TRBV30 and J is TRBJ2-1, with 8 bases fitting TRBD2. CDR3 size: 14 residues. Looked up from germline, CDR1 is GTSNPN and CDR2 is SVGIG (reference sequence). V trimming: 3 bases; J trimming: 12 bases; junction bases outside the gene matches: 13. The CDR3 protein is CAWRMGTSRTGQFF. The CDR3 bases are TGTGCCTGGAGAATGGGGACTAGTAGGACCGGGCAGTTCTTC.

This clone occurred once. V and J are TRBV5-6 and TRBJ2-2, with 7 bases identical to TRBD1. This CDR3 is 15 amino acids long. CDR1 SGHDT and CDR2 YYEEEE come from the germline V gene. V trimming: 2 bases; J trimming: 1 base; junction bases outside the gene matches: 2. The CDR3 DNA reads as TGTGCCAGCAGCTTCCGGGACAGGAACACCGGGGAGCTGTTTTTT. Translated, it gives CASSFRDRNTGELFF. Drawing the rest from reference TRBV5-6 and TRBJ2-2, the complete variable domain is DAGVTQSPTHLIKTRGQQVTLRCSPKSGHDTVSWYQQALGQGPQFIFQYYEEEERQRGNFPDRFSGHQFPNYSSELNVNALLLGDSALYLCASSFRDRNTGELFFGEGSRLTVL.

V gene TRBV7-6 combines with J gene TRBJ1-1; possible D gene TRBD1, 5 bases. Per the germline V gene, CDR1 is SGHVS and CDR2 is FNYEAQ. The CDR3 extends over 15 amino acids. The V and J ends lost 1 base and 3 bases respectively, with 12 bases between them. DNA for the CDR3: TGTGCCAGCAGCTTAGTATGGGGGGGGGACACTGAAGCTTTCTTT. Translation: CASSLVWGGDTEAFF. The whole variable domain, filled in from reference TRBV7-6 and TRBJ1-1, reads GAGVSQSPRYKVTKRGQDVALRCDPISGHVSLYWYRQALGQGPEFLTYFNYEAQQDKSGLPNDRFSAERPEGSISTLTIQRTEQRDSAMYRCASSLVWGGDTEAFFGQGTRLTVV.

The count of this clone is one. This sequence joins TRBV19 and TRBJ1-4, with TRBD1 matching 10 bases. Losses at the gene ends were 5 bases for V and 7 bases for J; bases not matched to a gene: 7. Germline V gene sequence: CDR1 LNHDA, CDR2 SQIVND (reference sequence). This CDR3 contains 15 residues. The CDR3 DNA is TGTGCCAGTAGTCCCGGACAGGGGGAGGCTGAAAAACTGTTTTTT. This gives the protein CASSPGQGEAEKLFF.

This chain links TRBV27 with TRBJ2-7; 7 bases line up with TRBD1. Germline CDR1 MNHEY, CDR2 SMNVEV (reference sequence). This CDR3 is built from 13 residues. Trimming at V came to 4 bases and at J to 8 bases, leaving 8 bases not matched to a gene. CDR3 sequence reads: CASSSRTGLKQYF. Here the CDR3 DNA reads TGTGCCAGCAGTTCAAGGACAGGCCTCAAGCAGTACTTC.

The V call is TRBV6-1, the J call TRBJ2-3; possibly TRBD2 for D (6 bases). Germline V gene lookup returns CDR1 MNHNS and CDR2 SASEGT. The ends were cut back, 7 bases at V and 1 base at J, with 12 bases in the middle. The CDR3 has 14 amino acids. This CDR3 reads CASKALAGTDTQYF. The CDR3 DNA is TGTGCCAGCAAGGCACTAGCTGGCACAGATACGCAGTATTTT.

This clone was picked up a small number of times. The chain employs TRBV5-1 and TRBJ1-3, with 9 bases fitting TRBD1. Germline V gene lookup returns CDR1 SGHRS and CDR2 YFSETQ. The CDR3 contains 16 residues. With 4 bases clipped from V and 1 base from J, the junction kept 6 bases outside the gene matches. As DNA, the CDR3 is TGCGCCAGCAGCGCCGGGACAGGGCTTTCTGGAAACACCATATATTTT. This sequence encodes CASSAGTGLSGNTIYF.

The genes are TRBV10-1 and TRBJ2-3, with D tentatively TRBD1 (6 bases). The germline V gene has CDR1 WNHNN and CDR2 SYGVQD (reference sequence). The CDR3 is 17 amino acids. Trimming took 4 bases from V and 0 from J, leaving 17 bases between them. Here the CDR3 DNA reads TGCGCCAGCAGTGGACGGACAGCAACCGTTAGCACAGATACGCAGTATTTT. Amino acids: CASSGRTATVSTDTQYF.

This rearrangement joins TRBV5-1 to TRBJ2-6; tentatively, D is TRBD1 (6 bases). Germline V gives CDR1 SGHRS, CDR2 YFSETQ. The V gene lost 0 bases and the J gene lost 2 bases, with 12 bases spanning the gap. CDR3 length: 17 amino acids. The CDR3 here is CASSLARGAPGANVLTF. The CDR3 bases are TGCGCCAGCAGCTTGGCCAGGGGAGCCCCTGGGGCCAACGTCCTGACTTTC.

The chain combines TRBV4-1 with TRBJ2-7; 10 bases are shared with TRBD2. The CDR3 loop spans 15 amino acids. With V trimmed by 2 bases and J by 2 bases, 3 bases remained unmatched. Germline values: CDR1 MGHRA, CDR2 YSYEKL. CDR3 sequence: CASSQISGRTYEQYF. The CDR3 nucleotides are TGCGCCAGCAGCCAAATTAGCGGGAGGACCTACGAGCAGTACTTC.

J is TRBJ1-6 and V is TRBV6-1; no clear D. Per the germline V gene, CDR1 is MNHNS and CDR2 is SASEGT. The CDR3 spans 14 residues. Trimming cost V 4 bases and J 7 bases, with 11 bases left between them. CDR3 protein: CASSGRVENSPLHF. CDR3 sequence (DNA): TGTGCCAGCAGTGGCCGGGTGGAGAATTCACCCCTCCACTTT.

The chain combines TRBV18 with TRBJ1-2; weak D call: TRBD1 (6 bases). Germline CDR1 is KGHSH and CDR2 is LQKENI. Trimming pared 3 bases from V and 5 bases from J, leaving 7 bases between. This CDR3 region has 12 residues. This chain's CDR3 is CASSPTGYGYTF. DNA for the CDR3: TGTGCCAGCTCACCGACAGGTTATGGCTACACCTTC.

This chain links TRBV7-9 with TRBJ2-5, with D possibly TRBD2 on 5 matching bases. The CDR3 consists of 18 residues. With 2 bases removed from V and 4 bases from J, the gap between germline ends came to 23 bases. CDR1 SEHNR and CDR2 FQNEAQ come from the germline V gene (reference sequence). In nucleotides, the CDR3 is TGTGCCAGCAGCTTAAGACGAGGAGGAGCGGCCCAGCGAGAGACCCAGTACTTC. Translating it yields CASSLRRGGAAQRETQYF. Filled out from reference TRBV7-9 and TRBJ2-5, the complete variable domain reads DTGVSQNPRHKITKRGQNVTFRCDPISEHNRLYWYRQTLGQGPEFLTYFQNEAQLEKSRLLSDRFSAERPKGSFSTLEIQRTEQGDSAMYLCASSLRRGGAAQRETQYFGPGTRLLVL.

This rearrangement joins TRBV4-2 to TRBJ2-3, with D possibly TRBD1 on 5 matching bases. The germline V and J ends were trimmed by 4 bases and 3 bases, with 17 bases remaining between them. Germline assignment: CDR1 LGHNA and CDR2 YNFKEQ. The CDR3 runs 16 residues. The CDR3 DNA reads as TGTGCCAGCAGCCGCAAAAGCAGGGTTGGTACAGATACGCAGTATTTT. It translates to CASSRKSRVGTDTQYF.

The chain combines TRBV19 with TRBJ1-5; D might be TRBD1 (5 bases). Per the germline V gene, CDR1 is LNHDA and CDR2 is SQIVND (reference sequence). The CDR3 spans 13 residues. The germline V and J ends were trimmed by 9 bases and 6 bases, with 15 bases remaining between them. This CDR3 is CASLGGFGQPQHF. The CDR3 region has the DNA TGTGCCAGCCTTGGGGGGTTCGGTCAGCCCCAGCATTTT.

In DNA form, the CDR3 reads TGTGCCAGCAGTGAATGGGCCGAGCAGTACTTC. This sequence encodes CASSEWAEQYF. V usage is TRBV25-1 and J usage is TRBJ2-7; D remains unclear. V gave up 1 base and J gave up 6 bases, with 4 bases separating them. The germline V gene has CDR1 MGHDK and CDR2 SYGVNS. This CDR3 spans 11 amino acids.

The J gene is TRBJ2-1, the V gene TRBV11-3; 7 bases agree with TRBD2. This CDR3 has 13 amino acids. J lost 10 bases, V lost 5 bases, and 8 bases had no gene match. CDR1 is SGHNT, CDR2 YENEEA, per germline. In nucleotides, the CDR3 is TGTGCCAGCAGCCGTGCCGGGGGGTACGAGCAGTTCTTC. It encodes CASSRAGGYEQFF.

The CDR3 loop is CASNPRGRQNYGYTF. CDR3 in DNA: TGTGCCAGCAACCCCAGGGGGCGACAGAACTATGGCTACACCTTC. J is TRBJ1-2 and V is TRBV6-5, with 8 bases that match TRBD1. This CDR3 has 15 residues. Germline V gene data show CDR1 as MNHEY and CDR2 as SVGAGI. V lost 7 bases and J lost 2; bases outside the gene matches: 9.

The rearrangement links TRBV25-1 to TRBJ2-1; TRBD2 aligns across 12 bases. Germline V CDR1 and CDR2: MGHDK, SYGVNS. V lost 3 bases, J lost 7 bases, and 4 bases stayed unmatched. This CDR3 is built from 15 residues. This chain's CDR3 is CASSELGTSGNEQFF. CDR3 bases: TGTGCCAGCAGTGAGTTGGGGACTAGCGGGAATGAGCAGTTCTTC.

This chain joins TRBV6-5 and TRBJ2-7, with 8 bases aligning to TRBD2. Germline CDR1 is MNHEY and CDR2 is SVGAGI. This CDR3 comprises 16 residues. V dropped 4 bases and J dropped 1; count of bases not matched to a gene: 9. The CDR3 nucleotides are TGTGCCAGCAGTTCCGCGGCGGGAGGAAGATCCTACGAGCAGTACTTC. As protein: CASSSAAGGRSYEQYF.

This chain uses TRBV1 with TRBJ2-5; TRBD1 is taken as the D call from the table, unchecked against the DNA. TRBV1 is a pseudogene. The CDR3 length is 18 residues. CDR3 amino acids: CTSSQVLGPPTLQETQYF. The CDR3 nucleotides are TGCACCAGCAGCCAGGTGCTGGGGCCCCCTACTCTCCAAGAGACCCAGTACTTC.

V usage is TRBV9 and J usage is TRBJ1-2; D remains ambiguous. V was pared by 4 bases and J by 7 bases, with 17 bases between. The length of the CDR3 is 14 residues. Germline lookup yields CDR1 SGDLS and CDR2 YYNGEE. CDR3 amino acids: CASSIRSGGGGYTF. CDR3 bases: TGTGCCAGCAGCATAAGAAGTGGCGGCGGTGGCTACACCTTC.

The gene calls are TRBV5-1 and TRBJ2-2; D gene unclear. Trimming shortened V by 1 base and J by 0 bases, and 13 bases separated the two germline ends. Germline CDR1 reads SGHRS; CDR2 reads YFSETQ. The length of the CDR3 is 17 residues. CDR3 sequence reads: CASSLKNLSANTGELFF. In DNA form, the CDR3 reads TGCGCCAGCAGCTTGAAAAACCTAAGCGCGAACACCGGGGAGCTGTTTTTT.

The chain uses TRBV28 and TRBJ2-5; 10 bases agree with TRBD1. V lost 7 bases and J lost 3; bases outside the gene matches: 2. The germline CDR1 and CDR2 sequences are MDHEN and SYDVKM. This CDR3 has 13 amino acids. CDR3 protein: CASKTGGEETQYF. The CDR3 DNA follows: TGTGCCAGCAAGACAGGGGGCGAAGAGACCCAGTACTTC.